A selection of T cell receptor beta chains follows, all from one sample in a study of T cell repertoires in cytomegalovirus infection. TCRdb analysed the reads with MiXCR anew, one entry per CDR3 protein. The sample holds 60,000 to 75,000 distinct CDR3 sequences, 22% seen once. These receptors' antigens are unknown. Specimen: PBMCs, sequenced either directly or after in vitro stimulation (not recorded which). Receptors originate from a human donor in good health (CMV status not recorded). Some clones in this sample may be carry-over from other donors' samples. Each CDR3 is given with its conserved first and last residue. Each record gives: J gene, clone size, CDR3 length, D gene, V gene, CDR3 DNA, CDR3 protein. D genes are given only for firm matches. Size is stated for part of the rows, as once, few or many counts, or as a class when the clone is expanded.

>TRBJ2-1|.|14|TRBD2|TRBV29-1
TGCAGCGTGAGAGCGGGAACCTCCTACAATGAGCAGTTCTTC
CSVRAGTSYNEQFF
>TRBJ2-3|.|14|TRBD2|TRBV15
TGTGCCACCAGCAGAGAGCGGGAGCCAGATACGCAGTATTTT
CATSREREPDTQYF
>TRBJ1-1|.|12|.|TRBV28
TGTGCTGTCTGGACAGAGAACACTGAAGCTTTCTTT
CAVWTENTEAFF
>TRBJ2-6|few|16|TRBD2|TRBV4-3
TGCGCCAGCAGCCAAGATGCGGGGGCTGGGGCCAACGTCCTGACTTTC
CASSQDAGAGANVLTF
>TRBJ2-1|many|15|TRBD2|TRBV20-1
TGCAGTGCTAGAGGACTAGCGTACTCCTACAATGAGCAGTTCTTC
CSARGLAYSYNEQFF
>TRBJ2-7|.|14|.|TRBV6-2/TRBV6-3
TGTGCCAGCAGTTATCTGCGATCAACCTACGAGCAGTACTTC
CASSYLRSTYEQYF
>TRBJ2-5|many|17|TRBD2|TRBV24-1
TGTGCCACCAGTGACTGGACTAGCGGGGGAGGCTTGGAGACCCAGTACTTC
CATSDWTSGGGLETQYF
>TRBJ2-5|.|23|TRBD2|TRBV12-3/TRBV12-4
TGTGCCAGCAGTTTCTCCAGACAGGGACTAGCGGGAGGGCCGATAGCTCGGTGGGAGACCCAGTACTTC
CASSFSRQGLAGGPIARWETQYF
>TRBJ2-7|few|12|.|TRBV7-2
TGTGCCAGCAGCTCGACAGGCTACGAGCAGTACTTC
CASSSTGYEQYF
>TRBJ2-2|many|15|TRBD2|TRBV7-7
TGTGCTAGCAGCTTATGGCGGGAGGGAGCCGGGGAGCTGTTTTTT
CASSLWREGAGELFF
>TRBJ2-3|.|17|.|TRBV27
TGTGCCAGCAGTTTTGTTGCGGACTGGTCTTGGACAGATACGCAGTATTTT
CASSFVADWSWTDTQYF
>TRBJ2-5|.|15|TRBD1|TRBV6-2/TRBV6-3
TGTGCCAGCAGTTTGACAGGGGGCACCCCCGGGACCCAGTACTTC
CASSLTGGTPGTQYF
>TRBJ2-1|many|19|TRBD2|TRBV7-2
TGTGCCAGCAGCCTCAGACCGGGACTAGCGGGATTATCCTACAATGAGCAGTTCTTC
CASSLRPGLAGLSYNEQFF
>TRBJ2-1|.|24|TRBD1|TRBV7-6
TGTGCCAGCAGCTTAGGACGGACAGGCCGTACAATGAGCAGTTTACGGGGCAAAGAAAATGAGCAGTTCTTC
CASSLGRTGRTMSSLRGKENEQFF
>TRBJ1-2|many|18|.|TRBV7-2
TGTGCCAGCAGCACCCTTCCCCTTACCGGGGCCCTGGGCTATGGCTACACCTTC
CASSTLPLTGALGYGYTF
>TRBJ2-2|few|18|TRBD2|TRBV12-3/TRBV12-4
TGTGCCAGCAGTGCAACAAGCCTAGCGGGAACTAGGACCGGGGAGCTGTTTTTT
CASSATSLAGTRTGELFF
>TRBJ1-6|many|17|.|TRBV27
TGTGCCAGCAGTTTATTATCCGAGGGGGGTTATAATTCACCCCTCCACTTT
CASSLLSEGGYNSPLHF
>TRBJ1-6|.|13|.|TRBV7-2
TGTGCCAGCAGCCCGTCGATCGATTCACCCCTCCACTTT
CASSPSIDSPLHF
>TRBJ2-1|.|16|TRBD2|TRBV6-2/TRBV6-3
TGTGCCAGCGCTTACCCGAGCGGGAGGGAGGCCAATGAGCAGTTCTTC
CASAYPSGREANEQFF
>TRBJ2-3|.|17|TRBD2|TRBV7-2
TGTGCCAGCAGCCGTTCTCTAGCGGGAAGGGGGGCAGATACGCAGTATTTT
CASSRSLAGRGADTQYF
>TRBJ1-1|.|16|.|TRBV10-3
TGTGCCATCAGTGAGTCGAATTGGGGCGATGGGGCTGAAGCTTTCTTT
CAISESNWGDGAEAFF
>TRBJ2-2|.|16|TRBD2|TRBV7-9
TGTGCCAGCAGTTACCGACTAGCGGGAGCCACCGGGGAGCTGTTTTTT
CASSYRLAGATGELFF
>TRBJ1-5|.|14|TRBD1|TRBV30
TGTGCCTGGAGTGTAGGGTCAGGGGGGAGGCCCCAGCATTTT
CAWSVGSGGRPQHF
>TRBJ1-1|.|13|.|TRBV11-3
TGTGCCAGCAGCCCCTGGAGGAACACTGAAGCTTTCTTT
CASSPWRNTEAFF
>TRBJ1-2|few|13|.|TRBV7-2
TGTGCCAGCAGCCAGGGCACGGACTATGGCTACACCTTC
CASSQGTDYGYTF
>TRBJ2-1|.|12|.|TRBV14
TGTGCCAGCAGCCAAGACTTCAATGAGCAGTTCTTC
CASSQDFNEQFF
>TRBJ2-3|.|16|.|TRBV11-3
TGTGCCAGCAGCTCACTCCGGGACAAAAGCACAGATACGCAGTATTTT
CASSSLRDKSTDTQYF
>TRBJ2-5|few|14|.|TRBV15
TGTGCCACCAGCGAGAGCACCCATAAAGAGACCCAGTACTTC
CATSESTHKETQYF
>TRBJ2-3|.|15|TRBD2|TRBV2
TGTGCCAGCACTCCGGCGGGAGGGAGCGCAGATACGCAGTATTTT
CASTPAGGSADTQYF
>TRBJ2-5|many|16|.|TRBV7-2
TGTGCCAGCAGCCCACGAGGGGGTATGGGCCAAGAGACCCAGTACTTC
CASSPRGGMGQETQYF
>TRBJ2-1|.|12|TRBD1|TRBV20-1
TGCAGTGCTAAGGGACAGGCCAATGAGCAGTTCTTC
CSAKGQANEQFF
>TRBJ2-6|many|19|TRBD1|TRBV7-3
TGTGCCAGCAGCTTCAAAGGGACAGCTCCCCCCTCTGGGGCCAACGTCCTGACTTTC
CASSFKGTAPPSGANVLTF
>TRBJ1-2|.|16|.|TRBV2
TGTGCCAGCAGTGCTTCGAAGGGGGTCGGTAACTATGGCTACACCTTC
CASSASKGVGNYGYTF
>TRBJ2-7|few|14|.|TRBV28
TGTGCCAGCATCCCACTGGATAGGAACCACGAGCAGTACTTC
CASIPLDRNHEQYF
>TRBJ1-4|few|15|.|TRBV18
TGTGCCAGCTCACCATCCCGGTCAACTAATGAAAAACTGTTTTTT
CASSPSRSTNEKLFF
>TRBJ2-1|once|16|TRBD1|TRBV19
TGTACCAGTAGTAGGGGGACAGGGAGGGCGTACAATGAGCAGTTCTTC
CTSSRGTGRAYNEQFF
>TRBJ2-7|.|14|.|TRBV6-8
TGTGCCAGCAGTTACTCGAACAGGGGGGGCGAGCAGTACTTC
CASSYSNRGGEQYF
>TRBJ2-4|.|15|.|TRBV5-5
TGTGCCAGCAGCGGGACAAGCCAGGGCTTTGGCATTCAGTACTTC
CASSGTSQGFGIQYF
>TRBJ2-2|many|17|TRBD2|TRBV4-1
TGCGCCAGCAGCTCCACCCTCCTAGCGGGAGTGGCCGGGGAGCTGTTTTTT
CASSSTLLAGVAGELFF
>TRBJ2-5|.|13|.|TRBV6-2/TRBV6-3
TGTGCCAGCAGTTACTTCTCCAAAGAGACCCAGTACTTC
CASSYFSKETQYF
>TRBJ1-6|.|17|TRBD1|TRBV5-4
TGTGCCAGCAGCTTGAGTGACAGGGGGACGTATAATTCACCCCTCCACTTT
CASSLSDRGTYNSPLHF
>TRBJ1-1|many|12|.|TRBV7-2
TGTGCCAGCAGCGGGATACAGGGTGAAGCTTTCTTT
CASSGIQGEAFF
>TRBJ1-5|.|14|.|TRBV25-1
TGTGCCAGCTCAAAGGGGGGTTTGCATCAGCCCCAGCATTTT
CASSKGGLHQPQHF
>TRBJ2-4|.|13|.|TRBV7-9
TGTGCCAGCACCCAGGGTGCCAAAAACATTCAGTACTTC
CASTQGAKNIQYF
>TRBJ2-4|few|14|TRBD1|TRBV7-2
TGTGCCAGCAGCCCTTTCCCCAGACGGGACAGAGATTACTTC
CASSPFPRRDRDYF
>TRBJ2-1|few|15|.|TRBV4-3
TGCGCCAGCAGCCAAGATGTCAGCATTTACAATGAGCAGTTCTTC
CASSQDVSIYNEQFF
>TRBJ1-3|many|14|.|TRBV2
TGTGCCAGCACCCGACAGACCTCTGGAAACACCATATATTTT
CASTRQTSGNTIYF
>TRBJ2-2|.|14|.|TRBV5-4
TGTGCCAGCAGCCCATACTACGGAACCGGGGAGCTGTTTTTT
CASSPYYGTGELFF
>TRBJ2-3|.|17|TRBD2|TRBV5-4
TGTGCCAGCAGTCGCCCTCGGGGCCTAGCGGGCACAGATACGCAGTATTTT
CASSRPRGLAGTDTQYF